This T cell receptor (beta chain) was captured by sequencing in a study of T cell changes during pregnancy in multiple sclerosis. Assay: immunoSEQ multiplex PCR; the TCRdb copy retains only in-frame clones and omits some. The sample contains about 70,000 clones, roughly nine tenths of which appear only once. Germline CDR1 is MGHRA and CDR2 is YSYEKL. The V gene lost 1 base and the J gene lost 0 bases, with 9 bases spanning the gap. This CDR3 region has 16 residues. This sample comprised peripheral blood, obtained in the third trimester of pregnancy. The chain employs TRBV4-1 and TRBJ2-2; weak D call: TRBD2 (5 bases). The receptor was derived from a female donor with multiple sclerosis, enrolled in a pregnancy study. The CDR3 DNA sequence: TGCGCCAGCAGCCAAGTAGGACTGGCGAACACCGGGGAGCTGTTTTTT. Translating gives CASSQVGLANTGELFF.